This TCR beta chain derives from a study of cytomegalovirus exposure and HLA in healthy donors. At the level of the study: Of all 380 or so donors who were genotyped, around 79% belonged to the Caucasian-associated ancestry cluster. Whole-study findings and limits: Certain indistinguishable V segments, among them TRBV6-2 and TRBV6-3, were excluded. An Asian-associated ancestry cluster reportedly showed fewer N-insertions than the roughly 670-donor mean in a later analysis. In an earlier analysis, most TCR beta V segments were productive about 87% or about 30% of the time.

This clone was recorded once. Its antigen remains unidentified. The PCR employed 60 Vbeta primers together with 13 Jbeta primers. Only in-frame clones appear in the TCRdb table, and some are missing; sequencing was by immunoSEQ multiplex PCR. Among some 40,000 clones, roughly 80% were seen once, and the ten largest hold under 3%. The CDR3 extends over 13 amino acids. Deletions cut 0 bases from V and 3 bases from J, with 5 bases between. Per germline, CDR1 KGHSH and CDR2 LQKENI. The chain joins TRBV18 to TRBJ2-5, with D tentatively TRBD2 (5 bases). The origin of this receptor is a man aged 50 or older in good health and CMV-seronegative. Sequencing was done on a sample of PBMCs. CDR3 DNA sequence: TGTGCCAGCTCACCACCGGGAGAAGAGACCCAGTACTTC. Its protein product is CASSPPGEETQYF.